The next 23 T cell receptor beta chains were all read from a single sample in a study of cytomegalovirus exposure and HLA in healthy donors. Amplification used 60 Vbeta primers and 13 Jbeta primers. TCRdb's table, derived via immunoSEQ multiplex PCR, lists solely in-frame clones and lacks some. Here the sample spans under 200,000 clones, approximately 11% being singletons. Sequencing was carried out using PBMCs. These receptors originate from a man aged 50-60 years in good health and CMV-seropositive.

V is TRBV6-5 and J is TRBJ2-3; 12 bases map to TRBD2. The CDR3 spans 16 residues. Trimming removed 2 bases from V and 4 bases from J; junction bases left unmatched: 4. CDR1 and CDR2 (germline): MNHEY, SVGAGI. CDR3 in amino acids: CASSYLAGGLSDTQYF. CDR3 in DNA: TGTGCCAGCAGTTACCTAGCGGGGGGGCTCTCAGATACGCAGTATTTT.

In this sample, this clone turned up a few times. The CDR3 spells CASSYAGGLNTEAFF. For the CDR3, the DNA is TGTGCCAGCAGCTACGCCGGGGGACTAAACACTGAAGCTTTCTTT. This chain links TRBV2 with TRBJ1-1; possibly TRBD1 for D (5 bases). The V and J ends lost 6 bases and 2 bases respectively, with 16 bases between them. Germline-derived CDR1 and CDR2 are SNHLY and FYNNEI. The CDR3 has 15 residues. Full variable domain (remainder filled in from reference TRBV2 and TRBJ1-1): EPEVTQTPSHQVTQMGQEVILRCVPISNHLYFYWYRQILGQKVEFLVSFYNNEISEKSEIFDDQFSVERPDGSNFTLKIRSTKLEDSAMYFCASSYAGGLNTEAFFGQGTRLTVV.

This clone was seen a handful of times. J is TRBJ1-4 and V is TRBV29-1; 10 bases agree with TRBD1. The germline V gene encodes CDR1 SQVTM and CDR2 ANQGSEA. V lost 5 bases and J lost 9; bases outside the gene matches: 9. This CDR3 is built from 14 residues. The CDR3 sequence is CSVYLGQGRKKLFF. The CDR3 DNA reads as TGCAGCGTTTATTTGGGACAGGGGAGAAAAAAACTGTTTTTT. The whole variable domain, filled in from reference TRBV29-1 and TRBJ1-4, reads SAVISQKPSRDICQRGTSLTIQCQVDSQVTMMFWYRQQPGQSLTLIATANQGSEATYESGFVIDKFPISRPNLTFSTLTVSNMSPEDSSIYLCSVYLGQGRKKLFFGSGTQLSVL.

V usage is TRBV5-4 and J usage is TRBJ2-5; weak D call: TRBD2 (7 bases). The V end was cut by 6 bases, the J end by 2 bases, with 17 bases between. The CDR3 runs 15 residues. Germline CDR1 is SGHNT and CDR2 is YYREEE (reference sequence). Written as DNA, the CDR3 is TGTGCCAGCAATAAGGGGGGGGGTGATCAAGAGACCCAGTACTTC. It translates to CASNKGGGDQETQYF.

This clone was counted only a few times. J is TRBJ2-7 and V is TRBV7-8; tentatively, D is TRBD1 (5 bases). Germline V gives CDR1 SGHVS, CDR2 FQNEAQ. The CDR3 is made up of 13 amino acids. V was shortened by 3 bases and J by 6 bases, with 12 bases between the two germline ends. The CDR3 loop is CASSLKGWPEQYF. The DNA of the CDR3 is TGTGCCAGCAGCTTGAAGGGGTGGCCCGAGCAGTACTTC.

Only a few counts were recorded for this clone. The V gene is TRBV4-3, the J gene TRBJ2-2; D is unresolved. There are 16 residues in the CDR3. With 0 bases removed from V and 3 bases from J, the gap between germline ends came to 11 bases. The germline CDR1 and CDR2 sequences are LGHNA and YSLEER. The CDR3 coding sequence is TGCGCCAGCAGCCAAGATCTCGAGAGGCACACCGGGGAGCTGTTTTTT. This gives the protein CASSQDLERHTGELFF.

This clone was recorded a few times. The rearrangement joins TRBV6-1 to TRBJ2-5; the D gene is possibly TRBD2 (5 bases). The CDR3 is 16 residues long. V gave up 0 bases and J gave up 5 bases, with 16 bases separating them. Germline V lookup: CDR1 MNHNS, CDR2 SASEGT. The CDR3 is CASSEAPGLPRETQYF. CDR3 DNA sequence: TGTGCCAGCAGTGAAGCCCCTGGACTGCCCCGGGAGACCCAGTACTTC.

This clone was counted between two and nine times. The J gene is TRBJ2-5, the V gene TRBV7-2, with D perhaps TRBD1 (6 bases). The V end was cut by 5 bases, the J end by 2 bases, with 15 bases between. The CDR3 is 15 amino acids. CDR1 and CDR2 (germline): SGHTA, FQGNSA. The chain's CDR3 is CASSPRPQGQETQYF. DNA for the CDR3: TGTGCCAGCAGCCCCCGACCTCAGGGGCAAGAGACCCAGTACTTC.

The chain combines TRBV10-3 with TRBJ2-1, with 10 bases aligning to TRBD2. This CDR3 is 15 amino acids long. The J segment lost 5 bases and the V segment lost 6 bases, leaving 7 bases of the junction unmatched. In germline, CDR1 is ENHRY, CDR2 SYGVKD. The CDR3 nucleotides are TGTGCCATCAGATCGATAGCGGGGGGAGACAATGAGCAGTTCTTC. It translates to CAIRSIAGGDNEQFF.

The chain employs TRBV11-3 and TRBJ2-7, with D perhaps TRBD2 (7 bases). Trimming pared 2 bases from V and 4 bases from J, leaving 15 bases between. The CDR3 has 15 residues. The germline V gene has CDR1 SGHNT and CDR2 YENEEA. The chain's CDR3 is CASSLTGAGAYEQYF. DNA for the CDR3: TGTGCCAGCAGCTTAACTGGGGCGGGGGCTTACGAGCAGTACTTC.

This clone was observed a handful of times. The chain employs TRBV18 and TRBJ2-5; 8 bases align to TRBD1. Germline values: CDR1 KGHSH, CDR2 LQKENI. J lost 5 bases, V lost 6 bases, and 11 bases had no gene match. The CDR3 is 15 amino acids. DNA of the CDR3: TGTGCCAGCTCCCCCACAGGGGGTCGGGCGGAGACCCAGTACTTC. Its translation: CASSPTGGRAETQYF.

This chain links TRBV10-3 with TRBJ1-4; D is possibly TRBD1 (5 bases). This CDR3 contains 13 residues. CDR1 is ENHRY and CDR2 is SYGVKD in the germline V gene. With 4 bases removed from V and 3 bases from J, the gap between germline ends came to 6 bases. The CDR3: CAISVRANEKLFF. Written as DNA, the CDR3 is TGTGCCATCAGTGTCAGGGCTAATGAAAAACTGTTTTTT.

This clone was picked up a small number of times. The chain links TRBV28 to TRBJ1-2, with D possibly being TRBD1 (5 bases). The germline V gene encodes CDR1 MDHEN and CDR2 SYDVKM. The V end lost 3 bases, the J end lost 7 bases, and 12 bases lay between the germline ends. This CDR3 comprises 13 residues. CDR3 loop: CASSLGGQGGYTF. The CDR3 DNA reads TGTGCCAGCAGTTTGGGAGGCCAGGGTGGCTACACCTTC.

This chain joins TRBV9 and TRBJ2-1; 8 bases line up with TRBD2. The J segment lost 6 bases and the V segment lost 4 bases, leaving 12 bases of the junction unmatched. Per germline, CDR1 SGDLS and CDR2 YYNGEE. CDR3 length: 16 residues. The CDR3 DNA sequence: TGTGCCAGCAGCCGGTCCCTCGGGGGGGCAGGCAATGAGCAGTTCTTC. Encoded protein: CASSRSLGGAGNEQFF.

This clone turned up a few times. The chain recombines TRBV6-1 with TRBJ2-3; D possibly corresponds to TRBD1 (6 bases). The V gene lost 6 bases and the J gene lost 1 base, with 14 bases spanning the gap. The CDR3 length is 15 residues. The germline gives CDR1 MNHNS, CDR2 SASEGT. The CDR3 reads CASSITGIGTDTQYF. CDR3 in DNA: TGTGCCAGCAGCATTACAGGGATTGGCACAGATACGCAGTATTTT.

This clone has more than one count but fewer than ten. The rearrangement joins TRBV4-2 to TRBJ1-5; 11 positions agree with TRBD1. This CDR3 contains 15 residues. V lost 2 bases and J lost 6; bases outside the gene matches: 3. Per germline, CDR1 LGHNA and CDR2 YNFKEQ. CDR3 residues: CASSQSDRGRQPQHF. The CDR3 DNA reads as TGTGCCAGCAGCCAATCGGACAGGGGGCGTCAGCCCCAGCATTTT.

The chain is built from TRBV4-3 and TRBJ2-7, with a weak D call TRBD1 (6 bases). Germline V gene lookup returns CDR1 LGHNA and CDR2 YSLEER. V was trimmed by 0 bases and J by 1 base, leaving 16 bases between them. The CDR3 covers 17 residues. The CDR3 reads CASSQDWGQLRSYEQYF. For the CDR3, the DNA is TGCGCCAGCAGCCAAGATTGGGGGCAACTCCGTTCCTACGAGCAGTACTTC.

The chain combines TRBV28 with TRBJ2-2; 8 bases map to TRBD1. Germline trimming cut 6 bases from V and 0 bases from J; bases unmatched to any gene: 0. CDR3 length: 14 amino acids. Looked up from germline, CDR1 is MDHEN and CDR2 is SYDVKM. CDR3 sequence reads: CASRGQANTGELFF. CDR3 nucleotides: TGTGCCAGCAGGGGACAGGCGAACACCGGGGAGCTGTTTTTT.

The chain joins TRBV7-9 to TRBJ2-3; TRBD2 is a possible D gene (7 bases). This CDR3 has 15 residues. Germline-derived CDR1 and CDR2 are SEHNR and FQNEAQ (reference sequence). The V gene lost 5 bases and the J gene lost 3 bases, with 15 bases spanning the gap. Here the CDR3 reads CASSPLGGGTDTQYF. The CDR3 DNA sequence: TGTGCCAGCAGCCCGTTAGGGGGGGGGACAGATACGCAGTATTTT.

In its sample, this clone was seen a few times. The CDR3 here is CASSLYWGGGANVLTF. In DNA form, the CDR3 reads TGCGCCAGCAGTCTCTATTGGGGAGGTGGGGCCAACGTCCTGACTTTC. The gene calls are TRBV4-1 and TRBJ2-6; D may be TRBD2 (6 bases). The germline V gene has CDR1 MGHRA and CDR2 YSYEKL. The V end was cut by 6 bases, the J end by 3 bases, with 15 bases between. There are 16 residues in the CDR3.

This clone has more than one count but fewer than ten. The chain combines TRBV11-2 with TRBJ1-5; D remains ambiguous. V was cut by 2 bases and J by 5 bases, with 7 bases left in between. Germline CDR1 and CDR2: SGHAT and FQNNGV. The CDR3 is 13 residues long. This chain's CDR3 is CASSLNRDQPQHF. The CDR3, as DNA: TGTGCCAGCAGCTTAAACCGGGATCAGCCCCAGCATTTT.

This chain connects TRBV5-4 to TRBJ2-4; TRBD1 matches 9 bases. Germline V gene lookup returns CDR1 SGHNT and CDR2 YYREEE (reference sequence). The CDR3 extends over 15 amino acids. J lost 4 bases, V lost 4 bases, and 6 bases had no gene match. CDR3 in amino acids: CASSLSGTGKNIQYF. DNA of the CDR3: TGTGCCAGCAGCCTTTCCGGGACAGGGAAAAACATTCAGTACTTC.

This clone was observed a handful of times. The CDR3 loop reads CASGTRGGTGELFF. For the CDR3, the DNA is TGTGCCAGCGGGACAAGGGGCGGCACCGGGGAGCTGTTTTTT. V is TRBV27 and J is TRBJ2-2; D is perhaps TRBD1 (6 bases). Germline V gene data show CDR1 as MNHEY and CDR2 as SMNVEV (reference sequence). V was clipped by 8 bases and J by 4 bases, with 14 bases between them. The CDR3 has 14 amino acids.